This T cell receptor (beta chain) appears in the sequencing data of a study of T cell changes during pregnancy in multiple sclerosis. Libraries were prepared by immunoSEQ multiplex PCR; TCRdb keeps only in-frame clonotypes and omits some of them. The data contain around 110,000 clones, about 94% of them singletons. V dropped 0 bases and J dropped 3 bases, with 10 bases sitting between them. The CDR3 sequence is 15 residues long. CDR1 is SGHVS and CDR2 is FQNEAQ in the germline V gene. Sample: peripheral blood, taken in the third trimester of pregnancy. The sequence was obtained from a female donor with multiple sclerosis, enrolled in a pregnancy study. This chain links TRBV7-8 with TRBJ2-3; D is unclear. The CDR3 loop reads CASSLAQTLTDTQYF. In nucleotides, the CDR3 is TGTGCCAGCAGCTTAGCGCAAACTCTGACAGATACGCAGTATTTT.